This TCR beta chain was identified in a study of post-analysis software for immune sequencing data. Study-level points and caveats: Roughly five TRBV segments occurring more often in patients than controls included TRBV5-6, TRBV5-1 and TRBV20-1.

Carried by the TCR beta cDNA libraries were unique molecular identifiers. TCRdb redid the calling of the PCR reads with MiXCR, one entry per CDR3 protein. Altogether some 800,000 distinct CDR3 sequences are present, more than 45% being singletons, with the ten largest covering roughly 4.4%. Worth noting for this clonotype: As yet, its antigen is unknown.

The germline V gene encodes CDR1 MNHEY and CDR2 SMNVEV (reference sequence). Trimming stripped 2 bases from V and 9 bases from J, with 17 bases between. CDR3 size: 15 residues. Sequenced sample: blood. The clonotype originates from a girl aged 5-17 years with multiple sclerosis. The chain is built from TRBV27 and TRBJ2-1; no clear D. For the CDR3, the DNA is TGTGCCAGCAGTTTAGGCGGTTTCGCGTACGGTGAGCAGTTCTTC. The encoded protein is CASSLGGFAYGEQFF.